The source of this T cell receptor (beta chain) is a study of T cells in Graves' hyperthyroidism and ophthalmopathy. With V trimmed by 5 bases and J by 2 bases, 2 bases remained unmatched. The CDR3 contains 15 residues. CDR1 and CDR2 (germline): DFQATT, SNEGSKA (reference sequence). In this sample, this clonotype turned up many times. TCR beta CDR3 sequences were amplified from RNA transcripts. The HTBI primer set served for first-round RT-PCR of the TCR CDR3. TCRdb re-analysed the multiplex PCR reads in MiXCR, keeping a single row per CDR3 protein. The sample yields about 560,000 distinct CDR3 sequences, approximately 15% seen once.

The TCR was taken from a woman aged 18-29 years with Graves' hyperthyroidism. The rearrangement joins TRBV20-1 to TRBJ2-3, with 15 bases fitting TRBD2. Sequences were obtained from blood. CDR3 protein: CSAWTSGGATDTQYF. The CDR3 DNA follows: TGCAGTGCTTGGACTAGCGGGGGGGCCACAGATACGCAGTATTTT.